This entry describes one T cell receptor beta chain. What this receptor recognizes is not known. No base quality information exists; no much larger clone differs at one position. Sequencing instrument: Illumina HiSeq 2000. Multiplex PCR amplification was used to generate the TCR beta chain libraries. High-throughput sequencing was used to analyze the amplified TCR beta chain products. In TCRdb, the public reads were trimmed at Q25 with fastp and aligned with MiXCR, with productive beta chains retained. Entries that share a CDR3 protein sequence are merged under the most common genes and DNA. This sample lists 150,000 to 200,000 distinct CDR3 sequences; 25% to 40% were detected once. Approximately 4.3% of the sample is held by the ten biggest clonotypes. The data stem from a study of breast tumors, draining lymph nodes, adjacent tissues listed by TCRdb under 2016. Some background on the complete study: In breast cancer patients, the study compared the TCR beta repertoires of tumor, adjacent nontumor tissue and axillary lymph nodes. The study aimed to assess the relationships and possible T-cell exchange between tumor, surrounding tissue and draining lymph node repertoires in human breast cancer.

The axillary draining lymph nodes of breast cancer patients were the source of the lymph node samples. Broader findings and caveats from the paper: T-cell repertoire diversity in tumors was found to be lower than in lymph nodes but higher than in nontumor tissue, and preferential V and J gene usage was observed. The data were judged consistent with most tumor T cells deriving from the lymph node and then expanding within tumor tissue. In luminal-like breast cancer, tumor and nontumor tissue repertoires resembled each other significantly more than in basal-like breast cancer. The conclusion that tumor T cells originate in lymph nodes was framed as consistent with a hypothesis rather than directly demonstrated.

The cysteine opens and the phenylalanine closes a CDR3 of 17 amino acids. CDR3 DNA is the only sequence kept; it has 51 bases, read in frame from the first base. CDR1 and CDR2, per the germline V gene, are SGHTA and FQGTGA. V is pared back by 4 bases and J by 4 bases, with 22 bases lying between the germline termini. The sequence was collected from a female donor with breast cancer. Some clones in this sample may be carry-over from other donors' samples. Sequenced material: axillary lymph node tissue. The rearrangement joined TRBV7-3 to TRBJ1-2; TRBD1 is perhaps the D gene, given 6 matching bases. Here is the DNA: TGTGCCAGCAGCTCCCTGGACGGGACACAGGATTTCTATGGCTACACCTTC. It encodes CASSSLDGTQDFYGYTF.